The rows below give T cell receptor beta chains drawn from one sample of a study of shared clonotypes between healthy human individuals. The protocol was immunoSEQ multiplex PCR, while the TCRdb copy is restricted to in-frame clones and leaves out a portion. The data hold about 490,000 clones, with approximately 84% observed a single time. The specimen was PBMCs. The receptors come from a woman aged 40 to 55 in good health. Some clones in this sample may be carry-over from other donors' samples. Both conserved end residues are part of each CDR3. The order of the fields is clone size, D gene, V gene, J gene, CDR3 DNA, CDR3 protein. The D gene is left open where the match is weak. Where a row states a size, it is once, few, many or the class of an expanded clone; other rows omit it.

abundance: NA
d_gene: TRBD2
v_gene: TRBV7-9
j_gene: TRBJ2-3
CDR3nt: TGTGCCAGCAGCACTGGACTAGCGGGAGAGGCAGATACGCAGTATTTT
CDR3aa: CASSTGLAGEADTQYF

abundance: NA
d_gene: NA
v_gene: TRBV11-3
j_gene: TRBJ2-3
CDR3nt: TGTGCCAGCAGCTTAGAGGGGACAGATACGCAGTATTTT
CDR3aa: CASSLEGTDTQYF

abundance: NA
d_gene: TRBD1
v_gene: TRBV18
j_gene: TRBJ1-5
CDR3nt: TGTGCCAGCTCACCCCAACAGGGGGCTGGTCAGCCCCAGCATTTT
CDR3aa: CASSPQQGAGQPQHF

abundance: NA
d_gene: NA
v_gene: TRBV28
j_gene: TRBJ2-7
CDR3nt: TGTGCCAGTAGTTTGGGGATAATCTACGAGCAGTACTTC
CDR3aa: CASSLGIIYEQYF

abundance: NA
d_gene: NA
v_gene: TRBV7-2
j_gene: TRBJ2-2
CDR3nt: TGTGCCAGCAGCTTAGTGGGAAGCACCGGGGAGCTGTTTTTT
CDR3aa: CASSLVGSTGELFF

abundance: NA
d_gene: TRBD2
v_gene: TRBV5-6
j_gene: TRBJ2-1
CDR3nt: TGTGCCAGCACCCTCGGACTAGCGGGAGTTAATGAGCAGTTCTTC
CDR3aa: CASTLGLAGVNEQFF

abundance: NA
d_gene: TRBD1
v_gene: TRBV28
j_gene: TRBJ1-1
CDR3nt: TGTGCCAGCAGTTTGAACGCTAACAGGGGGCGTACTGAAGCTTTCTTT
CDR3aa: CASSLNANRGRTEAFF

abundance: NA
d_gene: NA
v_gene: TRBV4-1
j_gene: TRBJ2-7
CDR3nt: TGCGCCAGCAGCCAAGTCCCGGGACGGAGTTTAGTGGGGCAGTACTTC
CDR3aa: CASSQVPGRSLVGQYF

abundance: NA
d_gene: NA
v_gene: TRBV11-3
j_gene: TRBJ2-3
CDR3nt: TGTGCCAGCAGCTTAGCGGGAGACACAGATACGCAGTATTTT
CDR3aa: CASSLAGDTDTQYF

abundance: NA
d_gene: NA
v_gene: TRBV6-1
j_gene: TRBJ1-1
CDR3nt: TGTGCCAGCAGTGAGTTGGGGCTTGCTGGAGCTTTCTTT
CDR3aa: CASSELGLAGAFF

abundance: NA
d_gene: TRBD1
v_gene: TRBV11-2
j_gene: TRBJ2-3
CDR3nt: TGTGCCAGCAGCCCCGGACAGGCCCTCACAGATACGCAGTATTTT
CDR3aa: CASSPGQALTDTQYF

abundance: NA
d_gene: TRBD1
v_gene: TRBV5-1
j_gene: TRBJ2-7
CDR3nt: TGCGCCAGCAGCCCCGGGACAGGGCGACGCTACGAGCAGTACTTC
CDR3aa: CASSPGTGRRYEQYF

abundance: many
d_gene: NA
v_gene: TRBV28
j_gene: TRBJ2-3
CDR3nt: TGTGCCAGCAGTTTATCCGCAGATACGCAGTATTTT
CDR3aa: CASSLSADTQYF

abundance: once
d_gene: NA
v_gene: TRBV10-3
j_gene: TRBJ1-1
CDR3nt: TGTGCCATCAGTGTGACATGGGACACTGAAGCTTTCTTT
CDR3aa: CAISVTWDTEAFF

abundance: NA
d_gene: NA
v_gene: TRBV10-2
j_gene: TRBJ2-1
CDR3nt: TGCGCCAGCAGCCACTCCTCCTACAATGAGCAGTTCTTC
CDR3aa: CASSHSSYNEQFF

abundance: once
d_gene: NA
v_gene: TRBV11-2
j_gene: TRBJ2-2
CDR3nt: TGTGCCAGCTGGAGGAACACCGGGGAGCTGTTTTTT
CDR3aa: CASWRNTGELFF

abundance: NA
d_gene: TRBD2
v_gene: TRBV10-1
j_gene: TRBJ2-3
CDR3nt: TGCGCCAGCAGCCACACTAGCGGGAGAATTCAGACGCAGTATTTT
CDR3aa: CASSHTSGRIQTQYF

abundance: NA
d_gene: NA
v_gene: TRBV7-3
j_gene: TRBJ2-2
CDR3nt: TGTGCCAGCAGCCAAACAGACACCGGGGAGCTGTTTTTT
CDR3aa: CASSQTDTGELFF

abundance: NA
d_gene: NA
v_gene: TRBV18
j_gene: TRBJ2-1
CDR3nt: TGTGCCAGCTCCCTTAACCGGGACCCCATCTCCATCAATGAGCAGTTCTTC
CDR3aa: CASSLNRDPISINEQFF

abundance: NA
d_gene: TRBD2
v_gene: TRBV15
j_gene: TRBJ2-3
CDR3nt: TGTGCCACCGGGGACTACGGGTCAGATACGCAGTATTTT
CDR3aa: CATGDYGSDTQYF

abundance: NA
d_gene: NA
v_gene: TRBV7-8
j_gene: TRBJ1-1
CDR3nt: TGTGCCAGCAGCCTCACAAGGGGGGGGAGATTAGGAGCTTTCTTT
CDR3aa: CASSLTRGGRLGAFF

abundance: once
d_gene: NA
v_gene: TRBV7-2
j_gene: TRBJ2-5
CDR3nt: TGTGCCAGCAGCTTCCACGGGGTTGGAGAGACCCAGTACTTC
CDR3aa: CASSFHGVGETQYF

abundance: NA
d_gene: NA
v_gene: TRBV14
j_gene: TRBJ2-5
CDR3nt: TGTGCCAGCAGCCAAGCCCATACTAGCAGGGAGACCCAGTACTTC
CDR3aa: CASSQAHTSRETQYF

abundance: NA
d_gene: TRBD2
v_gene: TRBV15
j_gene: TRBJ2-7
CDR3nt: TGTGCCACCAGCAGGGCCGGGACTAGCGCCTCCTACGAGCAGTACTTC
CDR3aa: CATSRAGTSASYEQYF

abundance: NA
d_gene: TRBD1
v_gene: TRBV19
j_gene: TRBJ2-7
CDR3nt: TGTGCCAGTAGTTGGGGGACAGGGGACTACGAGCAGTACTTC
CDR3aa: CASSWGTGDYEQYF

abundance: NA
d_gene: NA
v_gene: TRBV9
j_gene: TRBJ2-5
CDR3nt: TGTGCCAGCAGCTCCTACCGGACAAAGCACGAGACCCAGTACTTC
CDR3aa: CASSSYRTKHETQYF

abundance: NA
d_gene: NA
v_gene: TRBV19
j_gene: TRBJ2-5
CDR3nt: TGTGCCAGTAGTATCAAGGCAGGGGTGGAGACCCAGTACTTC
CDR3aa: CASSIKAGVETQYF

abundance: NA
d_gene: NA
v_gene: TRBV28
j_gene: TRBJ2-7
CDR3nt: TGTGCCAGCATGGAGGGGCAGGGAGGTCGGCAGTACTTC
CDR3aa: CASMEGQGGRQYF

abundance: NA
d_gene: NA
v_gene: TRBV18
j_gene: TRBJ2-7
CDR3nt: TGTGCCAGCTCACCAGGGAGGGGGACGACCTACGAGCAGTACTTC
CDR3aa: CASSPGRGTTYEQYF

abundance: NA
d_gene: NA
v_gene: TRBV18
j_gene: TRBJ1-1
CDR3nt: TGTGCCAGCTCACCAGGGTACACTGAAGCTTTCTTT
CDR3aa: CASSPGYTEAFF

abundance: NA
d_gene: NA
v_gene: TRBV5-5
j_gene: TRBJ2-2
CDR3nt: TGTGCCAGCAGCTTGGTTTCTGCCGGGGAGCTGTTTTTT
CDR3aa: CASSLVSAGELFF

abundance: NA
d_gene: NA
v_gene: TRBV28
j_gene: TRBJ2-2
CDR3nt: TGTGCCAGCAGTTTAAGACTCGGCACCGGGGAGCTGTTTTTT
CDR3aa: CASSLRLGTGELFF

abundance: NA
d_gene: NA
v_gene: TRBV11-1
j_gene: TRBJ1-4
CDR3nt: TGTGCCAGCAGCTTATGGAGGGAAAAACTGTTTTTT
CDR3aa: CASSLWREKLFF

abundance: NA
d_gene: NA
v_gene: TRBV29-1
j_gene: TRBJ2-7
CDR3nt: TGCAGCGGTTCAGGGAAGAGCTCCTACGAGCAGTACTTC
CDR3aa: CSGSGKSSYEQYF

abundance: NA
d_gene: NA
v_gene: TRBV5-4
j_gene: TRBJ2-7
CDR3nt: TGTGCCAGCAGCTGGGGGTCCGGAGCAAGCCACGAGCAGTACTTC
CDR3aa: CASSWGSGASHEQYF

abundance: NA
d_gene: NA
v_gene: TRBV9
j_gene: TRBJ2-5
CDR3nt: TGTGCCAGCAGCGTGGGGGTTCAGCAAGAGACCCAGTACTTC
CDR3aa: CASSVGVQQETQYF

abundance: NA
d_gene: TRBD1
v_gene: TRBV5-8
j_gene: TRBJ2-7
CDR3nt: TGTGCCAGCAGCTTCGGGACAGACTCCTACGAGCAGTACTTC
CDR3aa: CASSFGTDSYEQYF

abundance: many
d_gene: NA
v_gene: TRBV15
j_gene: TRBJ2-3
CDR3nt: TGTGCCACCAGCCGTGGGGGAGAGGCAGATACGCAGTATTTT
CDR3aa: CATSRGGEADTQYF

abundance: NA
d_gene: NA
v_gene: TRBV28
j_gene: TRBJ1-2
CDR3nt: TGTGCCAGCAGGGCTCAGGGGCCTAACTATGGCTACACCTTC
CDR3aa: CASRAQGPNYGYTF

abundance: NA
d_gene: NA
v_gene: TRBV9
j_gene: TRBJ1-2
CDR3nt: TGTGCCAGCAGCGTAGGGGAGGCGACCGAAGCGACGGGCTACACCTTC
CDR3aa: CASSVGEATEATGYTF

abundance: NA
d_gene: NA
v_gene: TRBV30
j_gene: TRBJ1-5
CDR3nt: TGTGCCTGGACCCCTGGGGGTCACCAGCCCCAGCATTTT
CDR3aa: CAWTPGGHQPQHF